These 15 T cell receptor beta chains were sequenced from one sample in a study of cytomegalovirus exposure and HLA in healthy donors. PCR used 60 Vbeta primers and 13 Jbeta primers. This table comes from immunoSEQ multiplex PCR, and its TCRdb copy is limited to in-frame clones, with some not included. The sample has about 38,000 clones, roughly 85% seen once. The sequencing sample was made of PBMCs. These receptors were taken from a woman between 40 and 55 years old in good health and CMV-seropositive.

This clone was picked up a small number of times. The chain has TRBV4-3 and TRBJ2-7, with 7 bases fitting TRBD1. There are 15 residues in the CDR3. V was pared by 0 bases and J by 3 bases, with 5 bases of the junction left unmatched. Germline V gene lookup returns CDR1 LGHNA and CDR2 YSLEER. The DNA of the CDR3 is TGCGCCAGCAGCCAAGAGGAGACAGGGAGCTACGAGCAGTACTTC. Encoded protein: CASSQEETGSYEQYF.

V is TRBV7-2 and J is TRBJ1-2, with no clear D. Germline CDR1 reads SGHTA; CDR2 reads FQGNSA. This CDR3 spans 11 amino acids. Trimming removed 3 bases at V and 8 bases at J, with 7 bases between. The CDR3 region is CASSFERGYTF. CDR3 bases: TGTGCCAGCAGCTTTGAGCGAGGCTACACCTTC.

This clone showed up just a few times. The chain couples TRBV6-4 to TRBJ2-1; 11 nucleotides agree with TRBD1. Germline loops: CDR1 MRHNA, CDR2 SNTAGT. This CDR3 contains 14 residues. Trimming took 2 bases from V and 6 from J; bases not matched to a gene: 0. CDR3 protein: CASSDGTGGNEQFF. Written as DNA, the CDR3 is TGTGCCAGCAGTGACGGGACAGGGGGCAATGAGCAGTTCTTC.

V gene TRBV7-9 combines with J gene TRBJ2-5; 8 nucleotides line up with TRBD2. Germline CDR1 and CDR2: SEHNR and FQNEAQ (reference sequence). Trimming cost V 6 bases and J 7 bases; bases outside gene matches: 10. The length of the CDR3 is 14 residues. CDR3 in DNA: TGTGCCAGCAGGGCCGGGGGGGGCCCTAGGACCCAGTACTTC. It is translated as CASRAGGGPRTQYF.

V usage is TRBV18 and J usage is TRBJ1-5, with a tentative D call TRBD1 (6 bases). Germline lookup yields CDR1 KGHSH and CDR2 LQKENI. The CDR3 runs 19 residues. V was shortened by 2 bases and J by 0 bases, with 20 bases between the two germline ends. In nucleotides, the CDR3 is TGTGCCAGCTCACCATCGGGGCGACAGGCCCCTTATAGCAATCAGCCCCAGCATTTT. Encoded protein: CASSPSGRQAPYSNQPQHF.

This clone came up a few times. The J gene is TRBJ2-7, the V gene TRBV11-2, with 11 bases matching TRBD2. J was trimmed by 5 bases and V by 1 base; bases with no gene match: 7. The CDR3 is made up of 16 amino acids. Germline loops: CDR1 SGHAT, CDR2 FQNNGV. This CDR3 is CASSLGIAGGRNEQYF. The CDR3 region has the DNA TGTGCCAGCAGCTTAGGGATAGCGGGGGGGAGGAACGAGCAGTACTTC.

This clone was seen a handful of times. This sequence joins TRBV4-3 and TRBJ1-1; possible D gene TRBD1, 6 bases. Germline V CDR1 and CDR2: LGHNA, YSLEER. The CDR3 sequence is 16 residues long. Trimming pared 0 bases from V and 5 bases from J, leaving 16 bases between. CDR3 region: CASSQDWGTSLTEAFF. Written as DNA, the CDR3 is TGCGCCAGCAGCCAAGATTGGGGGACATCCTTAACTGAAGCTTTCTTT.

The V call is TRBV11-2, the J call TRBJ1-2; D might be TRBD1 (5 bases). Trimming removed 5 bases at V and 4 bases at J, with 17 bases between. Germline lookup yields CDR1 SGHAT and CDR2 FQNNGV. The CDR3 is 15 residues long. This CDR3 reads CASSKQDGPFYGYTF. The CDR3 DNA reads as TGTGCCAGCAGCAAACAGGACGGACCTTTCTATGGCTACACCTTC.

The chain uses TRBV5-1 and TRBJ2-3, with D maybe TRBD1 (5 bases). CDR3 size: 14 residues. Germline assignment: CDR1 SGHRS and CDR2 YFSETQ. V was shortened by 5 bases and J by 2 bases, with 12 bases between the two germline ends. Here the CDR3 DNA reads TGCGCCAGCAGAGACGACAGCCTCACAGATACGCAGTATTTT. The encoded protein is CASRDDSLTDTQYF.

The CDR3 DNA follows: TGTGCCATCAGGGCCGGGATGGGAGGCAGGGACGTTCTTGGGGCCAACGTCCTGACTTTC. It encodes CAIRAGMGGRDVLGANVLTF. The genes are TRBV10-3 and TRBJ2-6; D perhaps matches TRBD2 (6 bases). The CDR3 totals 20 residues. The germline gives CDR1 ENHRY, CDR2 SYGVKD. V was cut by 6 bases and J by 3 bases, with 27 bases left in between.

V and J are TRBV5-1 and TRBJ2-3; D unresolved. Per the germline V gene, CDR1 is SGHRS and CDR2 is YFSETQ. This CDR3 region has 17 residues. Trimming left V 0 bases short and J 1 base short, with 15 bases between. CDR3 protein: CASSLGVYGGRTDTQYF. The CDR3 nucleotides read TGCGCCAGCAGCTTGGGGGTTTATGGCGGCCGCACAGATACGCAGTATTTT.

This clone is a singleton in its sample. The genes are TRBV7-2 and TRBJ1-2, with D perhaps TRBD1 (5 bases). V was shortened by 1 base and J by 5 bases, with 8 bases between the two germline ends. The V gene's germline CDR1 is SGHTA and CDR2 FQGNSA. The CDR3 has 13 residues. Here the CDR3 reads CASSLGTRYGYTF. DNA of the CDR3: TGTGCCAGCAGCTTAGGGACACGATATGGCTACACCTTC.

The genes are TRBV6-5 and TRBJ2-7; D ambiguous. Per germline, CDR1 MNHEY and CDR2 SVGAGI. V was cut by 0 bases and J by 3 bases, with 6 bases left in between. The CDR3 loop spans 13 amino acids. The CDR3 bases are TGTGCCAGCAGTTACTCGATTAGCTACGAGCAGTACTTC. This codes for CASSYSISYEQYF.

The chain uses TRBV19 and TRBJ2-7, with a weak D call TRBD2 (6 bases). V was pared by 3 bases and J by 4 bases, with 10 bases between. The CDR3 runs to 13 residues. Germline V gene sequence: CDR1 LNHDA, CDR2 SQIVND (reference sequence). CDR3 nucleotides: TGTGCCAGTAGTATCTCGGGGAGGTACGAGCAGTACTTC. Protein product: CASSISGRYEQYF. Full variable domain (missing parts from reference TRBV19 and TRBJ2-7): DGGITQSPKYLFRKEGQNVTLSCEQNLNHDAMYWYRQDPGQGLRLIYYSQIVNDFQKGDIAEGYSVSREKKESFPLTVTSAQKNPTAFYLCASSISGRYEQYFGPGTRLTVT.

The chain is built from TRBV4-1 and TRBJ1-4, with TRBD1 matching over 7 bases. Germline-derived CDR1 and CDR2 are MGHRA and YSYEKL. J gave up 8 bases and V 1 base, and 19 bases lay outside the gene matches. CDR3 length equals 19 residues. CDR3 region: CASSQVDQTSTGLYEKLFF. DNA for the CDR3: TGCGCCAGCAGCCAAGTGGACCAAACCTCGACAGGGTTGTACGAAAAACTGTTTTTT.